A single sample gave rise to the 15 T cell receptor beta chains below, sequenced in a study of Graves' ophthalmopathy and Graves' hyperthyroidism. Scientists amplified the TCR beta CDR3 regions from RNA transcripts. The first round was an RT-PCR with HTBI primers, and the second round was a multiplex PCR. TCRdb itself ran the multiplex PCR reads through MiXCR, one entry per CDR3 protein. The repertoire holds around 1.1 million distinct CDR3 sequences, with less than 45% as singletons. Material for sequencing was peripheral blood or thyroid tissue (not recorded which). The origin of the receptors is an adult man with Graves' hyperthyroidism.

This clonotype appeared a few times. Since a much larger clone is just one base distant, this may be a read error. This chain links TRBV5-4 with TRBJ1-6; D possibly corresponds to TRBD1 (5 bases). The CDR3 is 12 residues long. Germline V gives CDR1 SGHNT, CDR2 YYREEE (reference sequence). V gave up 3 bases and J gave up 9 bases, with 7 bases separating them. In DNA form, the CDR3 reads TGTGCCAGCAGCTGGGGGGGTTCACCCCTCCACTTT. Protein product: CASSWGGSPLHF.

This chain connects TRBV29-1 to TRBJ2-5; the match to TRBD2 covers 8 bases. Germline trimming cut 4 bases from V and 5 bases from J; bases unmatched to any gene: 15. Germline values: CDR1 SQVTM, CDR2 ANQGSEA. This CDR3 spans 16 amino acids. The CDR3 spells CSVGPGVAGRVETQYF. The CDR3 DNA reads TGCAGCGTTGGTCCGGGGGTAGCGGGGCGAGTGGAGACCCAGTACTTC.

The chain employs TRBV29-1 and TRBJ2-7, with D perhaps TRBD1 (6 bases). The CDR3 has 14 residues. V was clipped by 7 bases and J by 4 bases, with 20 bases between them. Germline CDR1 SQVTM, CDR2 ANQGSEA. In DNA form, the CDR3 reads TGCAGCGCCCAGAGGGGACACCCACAATACGAGCAGTACTTC. Protein product: CSAQRGHPQYEQYF.

Note on this clonotype: At one end the junction does not follow the germline gene, possibly because of a read error. The chain carries TRBV20-1 and TRBJ1-5; no clear D. CDR1 is DFQATT, CDR2 SNEGSKA, per germline (reference sequence). The CDR3 sequence is 13 residues long. In DNA, the CDR3 is TGCAGTGCTAGACCTCCGGGCAATCATCCCCAGCATTTT. Its protein is CSARPPGNHPQHF.

This clonotype appeared a single time. A much larger clone lies one base from this, so it may be a read error. This chain's CDR3 is CASSYRQGLTPQHF. The CDR3 DNA sequence: TGTGCCAGCAGCTATAGACAAGGCCTGACGCCCCAGCATTTT. V usage is TRBV7-2 and J usage is TRBJ1-5; D is undetermined. Germline assignment: CDR1 SGHTA and CDR2 FQGNSA. Deletions cut 4 bases from V and 9 bases from J, with 16 bases between. The CDR3 is made up of 14 amino acids.

For this clonotype: A read error may produce the germline difference seen at one junction end. The rearrangement links TRBV19 to TRBJ2-7; 11 bases are shared with TRBD2. Germline V gene data show CDR1 as LNHDA and CDR2 as SQIVND (reference sequence). This CDR3 contains 14 residues. CDR3 loop: CASSSGLAVEEQYF. CDR3 coding DNA: TGCGCCAGCAGCTCGGGACTAGCGGTAGAGGAGCAGTACTTC.

A few counts support this clonotype. This chain uses TRBV6-5 with TRBJ2-7; the D gene is possibly TRBD1 (5 bases). Germline lookup yields CDR1 MNHEY and CDR2 SVGAGI. Trimming stripped 3 bases from V and 3 bases from J, with 21 bases between. The CDR3 runs 17 residues. CDR3 DNA: TGTGCCAGCAGTTATACCCAGGGCCCGGTGGGGAACTACGAGCAGTACTTC. Translating gives CASSYTQGPVGNYEQYF.

The rearrangement uses TRBV12-3 or TRBV12-4 and TRBJ1-5, with 9 bases that match TRBD1. J gave up 2 bases and V 2 bases, and 4 bases lay outside the gene matches. There are 16 residues in the CDR3. The CDR3 DNA is TGTGCCAGCAGTTTAATAGGGGACAGGGGCAATCAGCCCCAGCATTTT. Protein product: CASSLIGDRGNQPQHF.

This clonotype has more than one count but fewer than ten. The chain uses TRBV29-1 and TRBJ1-5; D may be TRBD1 (6 bases). In germline, CDR1 is SQVTM, CDR2 ANQGSEA. The length of the CDR3 is 14 residues. V was trimmed by 4 bases and J by 1 base, leaving 11 bases between them. The CDR3 DNA reads as TGCAGCGTTGGAGGGGGGGGGAGCAATCAGCCCCAGCATTTT. It specifies CSVGGGGSNQPQHF. Full variable domain (rest looked up from reference TRBV29-1 and TRBJ1-5): SAVISQKPSRDICQRGTSLTIQCQVDSQVTMMFWYRQQPGQSLTLIATANQGSEATYESGFVIDKFPISRPNLTFSTLTVSNMSPEDSSIYLCSVGGGGSNQPQHFGDGTRLSIL.

At least ten counts were recorded for this clonotype. The V and J genes are TRBV20-1 and TRBJ1-6, with unresolved D. CDR1 DFQATT and CDR2 SNEGSKA come from the germline V gene (reference sequence). The ends were cut back, 0 bases at V and 0 bases at J, with 9 bases in the middle. This CDR3 spans 16 amino acids. The CDR3 DNA is TGCAGTGCTAGAGATACCGGGAGCTCCTATAATTCACCCCTCCACTTT. Protein sequence: CSARDTGSSYNSPLHF.

A few counts support this clonotype. The chain recombines TRBV6-6 with TRBJ2-5; weak D call: TRBD2 (6 bases). Trimming cost V 6 bases and J 7 bases, with 24 bases left between them. The CDR3 covers 16 residues. CDR1 and CDR2 from the germline V gene are MNHNY and SVGAGI (reference sequence). Here the CDR3 reads CASSPVAGGRLGTQYF. The CDR3, as DNA: TGTGCCAGCAGCCCAGTAGCAGGAGGGCGTTTAGGGACCCAGTACTTC.

This chain links TRBV6-1 with TRBJ1-5; 9 bases are a match to TRBD1. The ends lost 9 bases at V and 8 bases at J; junction bases unmatched: 5. In germline, CDR1 is MNHNS, CDR2 SASEGT. The CDR3 is 12 residues long. The CDR3 reads CASMTGGKPQHF. In DNA, the CDR3 is TGTGCCAGTATGACAGGGGGAAAGCCCCAGCATTTT.

This clonotype was picked up a small number of times. This chain joins TRBV6-2 or TRBV6-3 and TRBJ1-4, with 8 bases aligning to TRBD1. The CDR3 runs to 15 residues. Germline V gene data show CDR1 as MNHEY and CDR2 as SVGEGT. V trimming: 5 bases; J trimming: 7 bases; junction bases outside the gene matches: 9. The CDR3 region has the DNA TGTGCCAGCAGTCAGACACGGGACAGGATTGAAAAACTGTTTTTT. Residues: CASSQTRDRIEKLFF.

The sample holds a few counts of this clonotype. J is TRBJ2-7 and V is TRBV4-2, with 11 bases that match TRBD2. Germline-derived CDR1 and CDR2 are LGHNA and YNFKEQ. The CDR3 runs 15 residues. Trimming removed 4 bases from V and 4 bases from J; junction bases left unmatched: 6. The CDR3 here is CASSLTSGVLYEQYF. The CDR3 DNA follows: TGTGCCAGCAGCCTGACTAGCGGGGTGTTGTACGAGCAGTACTTC.

In this sample, this clonotype turned up many times. The chain is built from TRBV5-1 and TRBJ1-4; the match to TRBD1 covers 8 bases. CDR1 is SGHRS, CDR2 YFSETQ, per germline. The J segment lost 7 bases and the V segment lost 0 bases, leaving 11 bases of the junction unmatched. The CDR3 has 17 residues. CDR3 coding DNA: TGCGCCAGCAGCTTGGATGGCCTCAGGGGGCTTGGTGAAAAACTGTTTTTT. Protein: CASSLDGLRGLGEKLFF.